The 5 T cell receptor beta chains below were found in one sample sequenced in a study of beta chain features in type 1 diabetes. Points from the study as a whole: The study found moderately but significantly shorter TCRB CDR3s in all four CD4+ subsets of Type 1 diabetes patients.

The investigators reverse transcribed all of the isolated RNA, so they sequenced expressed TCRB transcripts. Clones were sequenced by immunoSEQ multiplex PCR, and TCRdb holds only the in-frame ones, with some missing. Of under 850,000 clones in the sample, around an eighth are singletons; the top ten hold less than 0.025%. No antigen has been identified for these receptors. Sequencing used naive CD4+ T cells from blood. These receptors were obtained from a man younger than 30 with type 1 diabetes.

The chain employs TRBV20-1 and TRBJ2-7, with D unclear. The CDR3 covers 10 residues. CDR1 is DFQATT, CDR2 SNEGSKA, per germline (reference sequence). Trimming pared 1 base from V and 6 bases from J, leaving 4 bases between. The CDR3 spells CSARAIEQYF. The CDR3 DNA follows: TGCAGTGCTAGAGCGATCGAGCAGTACTTC.

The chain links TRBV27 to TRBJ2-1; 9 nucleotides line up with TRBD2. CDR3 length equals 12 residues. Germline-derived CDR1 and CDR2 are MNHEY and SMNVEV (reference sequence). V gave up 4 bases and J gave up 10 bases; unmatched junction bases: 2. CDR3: CASSYLAGEQFF. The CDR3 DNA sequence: TGTGCCAGCAGTTACCTAGCGGGGGAGCAGTTCTTC.

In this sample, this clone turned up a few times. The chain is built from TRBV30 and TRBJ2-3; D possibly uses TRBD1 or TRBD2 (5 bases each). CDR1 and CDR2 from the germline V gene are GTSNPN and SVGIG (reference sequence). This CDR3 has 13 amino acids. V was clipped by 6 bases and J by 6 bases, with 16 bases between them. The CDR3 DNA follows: TGTGCCTGCACCGGGACCTACATGGATACGCAGTATTTT. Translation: CACTGTYMDTQYF.

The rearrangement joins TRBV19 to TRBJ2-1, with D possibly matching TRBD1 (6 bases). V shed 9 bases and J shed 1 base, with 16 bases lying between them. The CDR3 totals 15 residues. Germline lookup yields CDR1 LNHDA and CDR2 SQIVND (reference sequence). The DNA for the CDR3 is TGTGCCAGCGGGGTGGGGGCGTGGTCCTACAATGAGCAGTTCTTC. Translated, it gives CASGVGAWSYNEQFF.

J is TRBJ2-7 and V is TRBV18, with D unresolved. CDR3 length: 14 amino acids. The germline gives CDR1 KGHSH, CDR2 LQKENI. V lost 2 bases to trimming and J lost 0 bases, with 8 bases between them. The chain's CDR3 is CASSPATVSYEQYF. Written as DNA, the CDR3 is TGTGCCAGCTCACCAGCCACAGTCTCCTACGAGCAGTACTTC.